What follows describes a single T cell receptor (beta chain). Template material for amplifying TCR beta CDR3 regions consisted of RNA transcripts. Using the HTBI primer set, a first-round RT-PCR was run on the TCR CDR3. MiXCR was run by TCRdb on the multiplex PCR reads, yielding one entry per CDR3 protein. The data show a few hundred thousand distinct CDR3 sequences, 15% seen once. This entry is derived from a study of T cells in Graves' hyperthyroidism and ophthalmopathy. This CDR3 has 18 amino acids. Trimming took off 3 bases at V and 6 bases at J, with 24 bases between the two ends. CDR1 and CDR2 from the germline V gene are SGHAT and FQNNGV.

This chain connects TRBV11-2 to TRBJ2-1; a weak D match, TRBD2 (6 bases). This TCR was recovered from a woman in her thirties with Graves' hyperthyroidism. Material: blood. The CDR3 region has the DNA TGTGCCAGCAGCTTTCCCGGGGGACTCCGCCCTCAGACCAATGAGCAGTTCTTC. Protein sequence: CASSFPGGLRPQTNEQFF.